This TCR beta chain is drawn from a study of blood T cell repertoires in COVID-19 (dated by TCRdb to between 2020 and 2021). For the study in its entirety: Samples covering the acute and convalescent phases of COVID-19 were provided by collaborators in the United States, Italy and Spain. A de-identified subject ID, COVID-19 status, age in years and sex were almost always included in the sample metadata. The samples were drawn from the first 160 participants of the ongoing ImmuneRACE study and from under 1,500 subjects provided by 6 global collaborators. The prospective study material was composed of cDNA or gDNA derived from T cells, B-cell-depleted T cells, or PBMCs. Where available, HLA class I and class II types were taken from metadata supplied by the sample provider and were not determined by assay-based typing. The repertoires were released in a freely available public database intended as a resource for research on the immune response to SARS-CoV-2. Subjects who had been exposed to COVID-19, were actively infected with it, or had recovered from it provided the deeply sampled blood TCRbeta repertoires that made up the dataset.

As concerns this clone: Its binding antigen is unknown. Base qualities are missing; no much larger clone stands one base away.

TCRbeta CDR3 regions were amplified from genomic DNA using the immunoSEQ Assay, a bias-controlled multiplex PCR. On the authors' methods: The number of nucleated cells in each sample was estimated by amplification of reference gene primers within the assay. To quantify the absolute abundance of each unique TCRbeta CDR3 rearrangement, sequence reads were collapsed and filtered. For each sample, productive Simpson clonality was calculated by taking the square root of Simpson's diversity index across productive rearrangements. The immuneACCESS repertoire file appears here via TCRdb, limited to in-frame rearrangements. These files lack a portion of the clones; in checked studies, under half of the deficit traces to unresolved V genes, and the cause of the others is not known. V, J and clone size were drawn from that table, and D and trimming were deduced from the DNA. This sample has almost 200,000 clones in its table, and about 90% of those were observed once. 0.78% of the sample belongs to the ten largest clones.

CDR1 and CDR2 (SGHAT, FQNNGV) derive from the germline V gene. Taken from cysteine to phenylalanine, the CDR3 has 14 residues. Only CDR3 DNA remains: 42 bases, in frame from the first base. V is shortened by 7 bases, J by 7 bases, and the region joining them spans 20 bases. Each collaborating institution followed its own protocols to collect whole blood in K2EDTA tubes. For TCRbeta analysis, collaborators shipped samples in one of three forms: frozen whole blood, isolated PBMCs, or DNA extracted from either of those sample types. Overall study outcomes, separate from this receptor: Clinical and demographic metadata were provided uncurated, with the amount varying by source and participant.

The sequencing input was peripheral blood. This receptor was identified in a woman between 70 and 85 years old with acute or convalescent COVID-19. The chain joins TRBV11-2 to TRBJ2-7; confidence is insufficient to name the D gene. The DNA sequence is as follows: TGTGCCAGCACCCCAGGTTTTGCATCTCGGGAGCAGTACTTC. Its coded protein is CASTPGFASREQYF. The full variable domain, with segments outside the CDR3 supplied by the reference TRBV11-2 and TRBJ2-7 proteins, appears as EAGVAQSPRYKIIEKRQSVAFWCNPISGHATLYWYQQILGQGPKLLIQFQNNGVVDDSQLPKDRFSAERLKGVDSTLKIQPAKLEDSAVYLCASTPGFASREQYFGPGTRLTVT.